The T cell receptor (beta chain) described here comes from a study of T cell repertoires in cytomegalovirus infection. The CDR3 has 14 residues. The germline V gene has CDR1 LNHDA and CDR2 SQIVND (reference sequence). The V gene lost 9 bases and the J gene lost 2 bases, with 13 bases spanning the gap. This clonotype was counted a single time. Its specificity is unknown. Each CDR3 protein is one row after TCRdb ran MiXCR on the reads. This table holds about 310,000 distinct CDR3 sequences, roughly 25% found once. The receptor was isolated from a human donor in good health (CMV status not recorded). Some clones in this sample may be carry-over from other donors' samples. The genes are TRBV19 and TRBJ2-2; D perhaps matches TRBD2 (5 bases). Sequences were derived from cultured PBMCs, sampled from culture after CMV antigen stimulation. CDR3 loop: CASRAAANTGELFF. DNA of the CDR3: TGTGCCAGCCGGGCAGCGGCAAACACCGGGGAGCTGTTTTTT.